Listed here is a single T cell receptor beta chain. Its antigen remains unknown. This sample is part of a study of cytotoxic CD8 clonotypes in ibrutinib-treated CLL. The overall study: Researchers reported about a dozen relapsed/refractory and about 14 treatment-naive patients, some 18 of them IGHV unmutated. Study-level findings and limits: Age-matched healthy donor levels were exceeded by baseline clonality, which tracked circulating CD8+ T-cell counts. Clonality, elevated at ibrutinib response, dropped back toward baseline at progression.

TCRdb's table, derived via immunoSEQ multiplex PCR, lists solely in-frame clones and lacks some. The table has around 140,000 clones, 70% to 85% seen once. The trim removed 5 bases at V and 1 base at J, leaving 1 base unmatched. This CDR3 spans 13 amino acids. The germline V gene encodes CDR1 LNHDA and CDR2 SQIVND (reference sequence). This sequence was found in a human donor with chronic lymphocytic leukemia. The material sequenced was PBMCs, taken after 12 months of ibrutinib treatment. The V and J genes are TRBV19 and TRBJ1-2, with 7 nucleotides matching TRBD1. CDR3 protein: CASSGQVNYGYTF. CDR3 bases: TGTGCCAGTAGTGGACAGGTTAACTATGGCTACACCTTC.